One sample yielded the 18 T cell receptor beta chains listed below, sequenced in a study of OX40 agonist ivuxolimab in advanced cancers. TCRdb's copy holds only in-frame clones and misses some; the assay was immunoSEQ multiplex PCR. Among approximately 110,000 clones, around 92% were seen once, and the ten largest hold 0.81%. The sequencing used CD4+ or CD8+ T cells sorted from blood, collected in a trial of the OX40 agonist ivuxolimab. These TCRs come from an adult with an advanced solid tumor such as melanoma, head and neck, liver or kidney cancer.

This clone occurred a few times. The chain joins TRBV5-1 to TRBJ2-1; D is perhaps TRBD1 (6 bases). The CDR3 is 16 amino acids. V was trimmed by 3 bases and J by 1 base, leaving 14 bases between them. Per the germline V gene, CDR1 is SGHRS and CDR2 is YFSETQ. The CDR3 loop is CASSSQGMGSYNEQFF. The CDR3 DNA reads as TGCGCCAGCAGCTCGCAGGGGATGGGGTCCTACAATGAGCAGTTCTTC. The full variable domain, its missing parts supplied by reference TRBV5-1 and TRBJ2-1, is KAGVTQTPRYLIKTRGQQVTLSCSPISGHRSVSWYQQTPGQGLQFLFEYFSETQRNKGNFPGRFSGRQFSNSRSEMNVSTLELGDSALYLCASSSQGMGSYNEQFFGPGTRLTVL.

This chain connects TRBV15 to TRBJ1-2, with D perhaps TRBD1 (6 bases). CDR3 length: 16 amino acids. V shed 0 bases and J shed 4 bases, with 15 bases lying between them. Germline V gives CDR1 LNHNV, CDR2 YYDKDF (reference sequence). CDR3 sequence reads: CATSRDRGIRPYGYTF. CDR3 bases: TGTGCCACCAGCAGAGACAGGGGCATTAGACCCTATGGCTACACCTTC.

The chain uses TRBV11-3 and TRBJ2-5, with 10 bases that match TRBD2. Trimming removed 3 bases from V and 5 bases from J; junction bases left unmatched: 3. This CDR3 region has 14 residues. Germline CDR1 is SGHNT and CDR2 is YENEEA. CDR3 residues: CASSLTSGWETQYF. In DNA, the CDR3 is TGTGCCAGCAGCTTGACTAGCGGGTGGGAGACCCAGTACTTC.

The chain links TRBV29-1 to TRBJ2-1, with D perhaps matching TRBD2 (6 bases). CDR1 and CDR2 (germline): SQVTM, ANQGSEA. This CDR3 is built from 14 residues. V was cut by 6 bases and J by 2 bases, with 14 bases left in between. The CDR3 DNA reads TGCAGCGTCCAATGGAGGGGAACCTACAATGAGCAGTTCTTC. As protein: CSVQWRGTYNEQFF.

The chain links TRBV4-1 to TRBJ1-2; the match to TRBD1 covers 7 bases. Germline assignment: CDR1 MGHRA and CDR2 YSYEKL. The CDR3 loop spans 16 amino acids. V was clipped by 1 base and J by 5 bases; unmatched bases: 10. CDR3 coding DNA: TGCGCCAGCAGCCAAGTAGGTACAGGGGAAGAATATGGCTACACCTTC. Encoded protein: CASSQVGTGEEYGYTF.

This chain connects TRBV28 to TRBJ2-2, with D tentatively TRBD1 (6 bases). The germline V gene has CDR1 MDHEN and CDR2 SYDVKM. Trimming cost V 8 bases and J 5 bases, with 18 bases left between them. This CDR3 is 15 amino acids long. DNA for the CDR3: TGTGCCAGCGGGTTACCGCAGGGGTATACCGGGGAGCTGTTTTTT. Translation gives CASGLPQGYTGELFF.

The chain carries TRBV5-6 and TRBJ2-1; D is unresolved. Germline values: CDR1 SGHDT, CDR2 YYEEEE. The V gene lost 4 bases and the J gene lost 4 bases, with 3 bases spanning the gap. The CDR3 has 11 amino acids. The DNA of the CDR3 is TGTGCCAGCAGCGCATACAATGAGCAGTTCTTC. This gives the protein CASSAYNEQFF.

CDR3 protein: CASSYGTGGTGELFF. CDR3 coding DNA: TGTGCCAGCAGTTACGGGACAGGGGGGACCGGGGAGCTGTTTTTT. The chain combines TRBV6-6 with TRBJ2-2; TRBD1 aligns across 11 bases. The J segment lost 5 bases and the V segment lost 2 bases, leaving 1 base of the junction unmatched. The CDR3 sequence is 15 residues long. Germline values: CDR1 MNHNY, CDR2 SVGAGI (reference sequence).

The genes are TRBV7-2 and TRBJ2-7; 10 bases line up with TRBD2. CDR3 length: 15 residues. The junction had 10 bases not matched to a gene; V was cut back by 5 bases and J by 6 bases. Germline loops: CDR1 SGHTA, CDR2 FQGNSA. The CDR3, as DNA: TGTGCCAGCAGCCAAGCTTCACTAGCGGGAACCGAGCAGTACTTC. Encoded protein: CASSQASLAGTEQYF.

The chain recombines TRBV7-2 with TRBJ1-3; D is ambiguous. Germline V lookup: CDR1 SGHTA, CDR2 FQGNSA. Trimming took off 5 bases at V and 4 bases at J, with 9 bases between the two ends. This CDR3 is built from 13 residues. The CDR3 loop is CASSPAEGNTIYF. CDR3 nucleotides: TGTGCCAGCAGCCCCGCCGAGGGAAACACCATATATTTT.

The chain combines TRBV11-1 with TRBJ1-3; D may be TRBD1 (6 bases). V was cut by 0 bases and J by 3 bases, with 9 bases left in between. Looked up from germline, CDR1 is SGHAT and CDR2 is FQDESV (reference sequence). This CDR3 spans 15 amino acids. The DNA for the CDR3 is TGTGCCAGCAGCTTAGCCGGGACACTTGGAAACACCATATATTTT. Translation: CASSLAGTLGNTIYF.

The gene calls are TRBV20-1 and TRBJ1-1; unclear D gene. CDR1 is DFQATT, CDR2 SNEGSKA, per germline (reference sequence). CDR3 length equals 11 residues. The V end was cut by 5 bases, the J end by 1 base, with 5 bases between. The CDR3 is CSAGANTEAFF. As DNA, the CDR3 is TGCAGTGCTGGCGCGAACACTGAAGCTTTCTTT.

The rearrangement joins TRBV28 to TRBJ2-7; D is perhaps TRBD2 (6 bases). The CDR3 covers 15 residues. Germline V CDR1 and CDR2: MDHEN, SYDVKM. Trimming took 5 bases from V and 2 from J, leaving 16 bases between them. The CDR3 nucleotides read TGTGCCAGCAGTCCCCCGGGGCGGGGCGCCTACGAGCAGTACTTC. Amino acid sequence: CASSPPGRGAYEQYF.

This clone was picked up one time. The gene calls are TRBV4-2 and TRBJ1-6, with D hard to call. The CDR3 loop spans 13 amino acids. V gave up 2 bases and J gave up 13 bases, with 12 bases separating them. Germline loops: CDR1 LGHNA, CDR2 YNFKEQ. CDR3: CASSQIGEFPLHF. The CDR3 region has the DNA TGTGCCAGCAGCCAAATAGGCGAGTTTCCCCTCCACTTT.

The chain recombines TRBV6-8 with TRBJ1-5; no clear D gene. There are 14 residues in the CDR3. Germline values: CDR1 MNHGY, CDR2 SAAAGT. The V gene lost 4 bases and the J gene lost 1 base, with 8 bases spanning the gap. The CDR3 sequence: CASSLGWSNQPQHF. The CDR3 nucleotides read TGTGCCAGCAGTTTGGGGTGGAGCAATCAGCCCCAGCATTTT.

The chain recombines TRBV15 with TRBJ2-5; tentative D call: TRBD2 (6 bases). V shed 5 bases and J shed 4 bases, with 11 bases lying between them. The CDR3 has 13 residues. Germline CDR1 LNHNV, CDR2 YYDKDF (reference sequence). CDR3 coding DNA: TGTGCCACCAGCGGCCGGCGGGGAGAGACCCAGTACTTC. Protein: CATSGRRGETQYF.

V is TRBV4-2 and J is TRBJ1-2; D uncertain. Germline values: CDR1 LGHNA, CDR2 YNFKEQ. V lost 3 bases to trimming and J lost 6 bases, with 5 bases between them. This CDR3 is 11 amino acids long. Here the CDR3 reads CASSHADGYTF. The DNA of the CDR3 is TGTGCCAGCAGCCATGCGGATGGCTACACCTTC.

V usage is TRBV6-5 and J usage is TRBJ2-1, with D maybe TRBD1 (6 bases). The CDR3 is 15 amino acids. Germline V gene lookup returns CDR1 MNHEY and CDR2 SVGAGI. The germline V and J ends were trimmed by 0 bases and 4 bases, with 10 bases remaining between them. CDR3 sequence reads: CASSYSGTPYNEQFF. The CDR3 region has the DNA TGTGCCAGCAGTTACTCCGGGACACCGTACAATGAGCAGTTCTTC.